Sequencing of this T cell receptor beta chain was carried out in a study of shared clonotypes between healthy human individuals. General study findings and limits: The sole specimen, blood, was sampled, and tissue repertoires likely differ. Since donors were few, the genetic and exposure-history diversity represented was limited.

Assay used: immunoSEQ multiplex PCR; TCRdb lists only in-frame clones, some missing. Of fewer than 700,000 clones listed, about 80% are singletons. A single count supports this clone. Antigen unknown. The CDR3 has 14 residues. CDR1 is SGHTA and CDR2 is FQGNSA in the germline V gene. Trimming took off 3 bases at V and 5 bases at J, with 13 bases between the two ends. Sequencing used PBMCs. This sequence joins TRBV7-2 and TRBJ2-5; D could derive from TRBD1 or TRBD2 (5 bases each). This TCR was recovered from a woman aged 40 to 50 in good health. Some clones in this sample may be carry-over from other donors' samples. CDR3 residues: CASSFGTEGETQYF. The CDR3 region has the DNA TGTGCCAGCAGCTTTGGGACCGAGGGGGAGACCCAGTACTTC.